Shown below are 2 T cell receptor beta chains from a single sample sequenced in a study of STAT5B mutations in CD4+ large granular lymphocyte leukemia. TCRdb's copy holds only in-frame clones and misses some; the assay was immunoSEQ multiplex PCR. The sample includes more than 25,000 clones, roughly 79% of them seen just once. The sample consisted of CD4+ T cells from blood buffy coats. The source of these receptors is a human donor in good health.

This rearrangement joins TRBV6-1 to TRBJ2-5; D is perhaps TRBD1 (6 bases). Trimming left V 10 bases short and J 4 bases short, with 16 bases between. Per the germline V gene, CDR1 is MNHNS and CDR2 is SASEGT. This CDR3 is 13 amino acids long. This chain's CDR3 is CATQRGKGETQYF. The CDR3 nucleotides are TGTGCCACCCAGAGGGGGAAAGGAGAGACCCAGTACTTC.

This chain joins TRBV5-4 and TRBJ2-5; possibly TRBD2 for D (5 bases). Germline V gene sequence: CDR1 SGHNT, CDR2 YYREEE (reference sequence). Deletions cut 0 bases from V and 7 bases from J, with 16 bases between. The CDR3 contains 15 residues. The DNA for the CDR3 is TGTGCCAGCAGCTTGGATGCGGGCGACCGCGGGACCCAGTACTTC. This gives the protein CASSLDAGDRGTQYF.